The clone carrying this TCR beta chain was observed once. Its antigen is undetermined. Germline is not matched at one junction end, which may reflect a read error. A sample-barcoded 5' primer and a J-beta primer mix were used in a second PCR of roughly 6 to 11 cycles. Carrying 12 random nucleotides, a template-switch adaptor labeled each individual cDNA molecule. TCRdb re-derived calls from the 5' RACE reads in MiXCR, one entry per CDR3 protein. The table records 1.5 million to 2 million distinct CDR3 sequences, less than 50% of them present only once. Per the germline V gene, CDR1 is SSHAT and CDR2 is FNYEAQ (reference sequence). This CDR3 has 15 residues. The sample originates from a study of blood T cells in healthy people across ages. Donors each provided around 10 milliliters of peripheral blood. Study results and caveats: Diversity figures derived from one million T cells were judged to underestimate the true value.

The sequenced material came from blood. The gene calls are TRBV7-7 and TRBJ2-1; TRBD1 matches 7 bases. The receptor was derived from a woman aged 40-49 years in good health. The CDR3 is CASSPAQGVVDEQFF. CDR3 bases: TGTGCTAGCAGCCCGGCCCAGGGGGTGGTCGATGAGCAGTTCTTC.